This T cell receptor beta chain was identified in a study of post-analysis software for immune sequencing data. Study summary: As for disease course, relapsing-remitting, secondary progressive and progressive-relapsing multiple sclerosis were all included. Study-wide results and caveats: Compared with controls, patients showed significantly lower normalized Chao1 diversity. Patients had higher frequencies than controls of about 5 TRBV segments, including TRBV5-6, TRBV5-1 and TRBV20-1. F-measure co-clustering was strong for batch-matched samples.

In this sample, this clonotype turned up a few times. The antigen is not known. Libraries were made from TCR beta cDNA, and they carried unique molecular identifiers. Roughly 500,000 cDNA molecules were recovered from an input of about 0.85 to 11 million T cells. MiXCR was run by TCRdb on the PCR reads, yielding one entry per CDR3 protein. This table has 380,000 or so distinct CDR3 sequences, less than 40% appearing once. This CDR3 is 18 amino acids long. Germline CDR1 LGHNA, CDR2 YSLEER. The junction had 14 bases not matched to a gene; V was cut back by 8 bases and J by 0 bases. Sample: blood. This TCR came from a girl aged 10-17 years with multiple sclerosis. The J gene is TRBJ1-5, the V gene TRBV4-3; 9 bases map to TRBD1. Here the CDR3 reads CASLPSGTGPYSNQPQHF. In DNA, the CDR3 is TGCGCCAGCCTGCCAAGCGGGACAGGGCCTTATAGCAATCAGCCCCAGCATTTT.